This T cell receptor (beta chain) was sequenced during a study of blood T cell repertoires in COVID-19. Study-level information: Samples of COVID-19 (acute and convalescent) were obtained from the United States, Italy and Spain.

Libraries were prepared by immunoSEQ multiplex PCR; TCRdb keeps only in-frame clonotypes and omits some of them. The data hold about 430,000 clones, with 88% observed a single time. Germline CDR1 is MNHNS and CDR2 is SASEGT. The CDR3 spans 17 residues. V was clipped by 2 bases and J by 4 bases; unmatched bases: 12. Participants, about 18 to 100 years old, spanned under 25 US areas. In the 2 weeks before study entry, exposed participants met a COVID-19 case, which was PCR-confirmed or clinician-diagnosed. The chain has TRBV6-1 and TRBJ1-2; 8 positions agree with TRBD1. The sequenced sample consisted of PBMCs or T cells enriched from blood (not recorded which). The source is a woman between 18 and 30 years old who had been exposed to COVID-19. DNA for the CDR3: TGTGCCAGCAGTGAAAGGGCAGGGGGCAGCTTTCGCTATGGCTACACCTTC. It is translated as CASSERAGGSFRYGYTF.